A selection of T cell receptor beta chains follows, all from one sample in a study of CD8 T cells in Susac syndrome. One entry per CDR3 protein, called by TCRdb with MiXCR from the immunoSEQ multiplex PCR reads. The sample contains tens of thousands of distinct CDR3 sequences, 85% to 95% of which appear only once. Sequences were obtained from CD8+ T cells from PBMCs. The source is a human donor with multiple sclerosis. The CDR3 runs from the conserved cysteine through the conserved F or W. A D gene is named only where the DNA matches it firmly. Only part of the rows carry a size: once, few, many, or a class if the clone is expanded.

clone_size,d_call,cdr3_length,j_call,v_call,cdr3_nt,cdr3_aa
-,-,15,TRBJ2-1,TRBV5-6,TGTGCCAGCAGCCCAACGGAAACCTCCTACAATGAGCAGTTCTTC,CASSPTETSYNEQFF
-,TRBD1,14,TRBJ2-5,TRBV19,TGTGCCAGTAGTAATTGGGACAGTGAAGAGACCCAGTACTTC,CASSNWDSEETQYF
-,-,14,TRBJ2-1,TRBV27,TGTGCCAGCACTTCAGACGGGGCCGGCAATGAGCAGTTCTTC,CASTSDGAGNEQFF
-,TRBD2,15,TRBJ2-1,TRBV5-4,TGTGCCAGCAGCGTACTAGCGGGGGGGCCTAATGAGCAGTTCTTC,CASSVLAGGPNEQFF
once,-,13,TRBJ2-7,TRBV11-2,TGTGCCAGCAGCTTTGGGGTCCGGGTCGAGCAGTACTTC,CASSFGVRVEQYF
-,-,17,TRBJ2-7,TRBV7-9,TGTGCCAGCAGCTTTCCAACCCCGACAGTTAGCTCCTACGAGCAGTACTTC,CASSFPTPTVSSYEQYF
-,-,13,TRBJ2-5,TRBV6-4,TGTGCCAGCAGTGACCACGCACAAGAGACCCAGTACTTC,CASSDHAQETQYF
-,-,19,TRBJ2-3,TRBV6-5,TGTGCCAGCAGTTACGACTTCCTTTCAGAGCGGTCTAGCACAGATACGCAGTATTTT,CASSYDFLSERSSTDTQYF
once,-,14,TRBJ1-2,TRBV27,TGTGCCAGCAGTTTGTCCGGCGGGCACTATGGCTACACCTTC,CASSLSGGHYGYTF
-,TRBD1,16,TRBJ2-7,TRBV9,TGTGCCAGCAGCCCCAAAGGGACAGGGTCGTCCTACGAGCAGTACTTC,CASSPKGTGSSYEQYF
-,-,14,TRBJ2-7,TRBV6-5,TGTGCCAGCAGTTACTCGAATGCAGGGGACGAGCAGTACTTC,CASSYSNAGDEQYF
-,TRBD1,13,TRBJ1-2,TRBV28,TGTGCCAGCAGTTTATACAGGGGCTATGGCTACACCTTC,CASSLYRGYGYTF
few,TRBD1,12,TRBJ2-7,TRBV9,TGTGCCAGCAGCGGGGACAGCTACGAGCAGTACTTC,CASSGDSYEQYF
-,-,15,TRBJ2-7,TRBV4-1,TGCGCCAGCAGCTCCCGACTAGGGTGGGTTTACGAGCAGTACTTC,CASSSRLGWVYEQYF
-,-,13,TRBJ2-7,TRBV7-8,TGTGCCAGCAGCCCTAAAACAATCTACGAGCAGTACTTC,CASSPKTIYEQYF
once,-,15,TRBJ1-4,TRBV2,TGTGCCAGCCGGACAGTTACTGGGGTCGCGGAAAAACTGTTTTTT,CASRTVTGVAEKLFF
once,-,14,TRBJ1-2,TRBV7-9,TGTGCCAGCAGCTTGGACGCTGGGGTTGGTGGCTACACCTTC,CASSLDAGVGGYTF
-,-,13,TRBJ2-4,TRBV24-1,TGTGCCACCAGTGCGGGGGAAGGGAACATTCAGTACTTC,CATSAGEGNIQYF
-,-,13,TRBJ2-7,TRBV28,TGTGCCAGCAGTTTATTGGACAGCTCAGGGCAGTACTTC,CASSLLDSSGQYF
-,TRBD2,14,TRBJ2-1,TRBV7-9,TGTGCCAGCAGCTTAGGAGCGGGAGGACGGGAGCAGTTCTTC,CASSLGAGGREQFF
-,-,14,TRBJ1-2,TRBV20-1,TGCAGTGCTAGACTTGGAGGGGAGGCCTATGGCTACACCTTC,CSARLGGEAYGYTF
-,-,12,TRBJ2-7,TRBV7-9,TGTGCCAGCACCCACGAGAGTGGAGAGCAGTACTTC,CASTHESGEQYF
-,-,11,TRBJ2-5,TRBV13,TGTGCCAGCAGCAACGGGGAGACCCAGTACTTC,CASSNGETQYF
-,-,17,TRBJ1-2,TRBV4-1,TGCGCCAGCAGCCAAGATCTGTCCGACAGCAACTTTCGTGGCTACACCTTC,CASSQDLSDSNFRGYTF
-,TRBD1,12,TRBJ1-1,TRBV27,TGTGCCAGCAGTTTCGGACAGGGGGGAGCTTTCTTT,CASSFGQGGAFF
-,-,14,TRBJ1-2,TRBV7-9,TGTGCCAGCAGCTTAGTCGGGGGCTACTATGGCTACACCTTC,CASSLVGGYYGYTF
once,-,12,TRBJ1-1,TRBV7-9,TGTGCCAGCAGCTTAATGGACACTGAAGCTTTCTTT,CASSLMDTEAFF
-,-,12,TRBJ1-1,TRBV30,TGTGCCTGGAGTGCCTCTGGAGGTGAAGCTTTCTTT,CAWSASGGEAFF
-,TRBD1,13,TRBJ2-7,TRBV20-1,TGCAGTGCTAGGAACAGGGGGCGATACGAGCAGTACTTC,CSARNRGRYEQYF
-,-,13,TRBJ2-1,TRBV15,TGTGCCACAACCCACATCTCCTACAATGAGCAGTTCTTC,CATTHISYNEQFF
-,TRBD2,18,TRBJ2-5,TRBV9,TGTGCCAGCAGCGTACTCACCGGGACTAGCGGAACCCAAGAGACCCAGTACTTC,CASSVLTGTSGTQETQYF
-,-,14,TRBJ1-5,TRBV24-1,TGTGCCACCGGTCCATCGAGCGCAAATCAGCCCCAGCATTTT,CATGPSSANQPQHF
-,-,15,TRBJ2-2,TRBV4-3,TGCGCCAGCAGCCAAGGCAGGGGCGGGACCGGGGAGCTGTTTTTT,CASSQGRGGTGELFF
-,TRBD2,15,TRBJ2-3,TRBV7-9,TGTGCCAGCAGCGAGAGCGGGAGGTACACAGATACGCAGTATTTT,CASSESGRYTDTQYF
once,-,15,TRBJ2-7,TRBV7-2,TGTGCCAGCAGCTCATCCGGGACCCCAAGGGAGGAGCAGTACTTC,CASSSSGTPREEQYF
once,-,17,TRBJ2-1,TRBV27,TGTGCCAGCAGTTTTATTTTCAGTGGGAATGCCTACAATGAGCAGTTCTTC,CASSFIFSGNAYNEQFF
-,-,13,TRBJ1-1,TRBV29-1,TGCAGCGTTGGTGGGACGGTGAACACTGAAGCTTTCTTT,CSVGGTVNTEAFF
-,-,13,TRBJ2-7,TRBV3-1,TGTGCCAGCAGCCAAGTCCTCTCCTACGAGCAGTACTTC,CASSQVLSYEQYF
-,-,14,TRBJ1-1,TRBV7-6,TGTGCCAGCAGCTCCGGCAGAACGAACACTGAAGCTTTCTTT,CASSSGRTNTEAFF
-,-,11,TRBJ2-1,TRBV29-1,TGCAGCGTTGGGGGAGATAATGAGCAGTTCTTC,CSVGGDNEQFF
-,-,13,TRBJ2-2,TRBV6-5,TGTGCCAGCAGTTCGATGAACACCGGGGAGCTGTTTTTT,CASSSMNTGELFF
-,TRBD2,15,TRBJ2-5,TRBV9,TGTGCCAGCAGCGTACACTCGACTAGCCTCGAGACCCAGTACTTC,CASSVHSTSLETQYF
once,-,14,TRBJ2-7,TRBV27,TGTGCCAGCAGACCGGGACACTCAACCTACGAGCAGTACTTC,CASRPGHSTYEQYF
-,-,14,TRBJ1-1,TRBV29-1,TGCAGCGCCACGAAGTGGGGTGGGGGCACTGAAGCTTTCTTT,CSATKWGGGTEAFF
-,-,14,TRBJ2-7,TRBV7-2,TGTGCCAGCAGCTTATATGGCAACTCCTACGAGCAGTACTTC,CASSLYGNSYEQYF
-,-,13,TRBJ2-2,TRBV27,TGTGCCAGCAGTTTAGTTGGCCCCGGGGAGCTGTTTTTT,CASSLVGPGELFF
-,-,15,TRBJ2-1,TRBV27,TGTGCCAGCAGTTTAAGCGTCGGGGGGCTCAATGAGCAGTTCTTC,CASSLSVGGLNEQFF
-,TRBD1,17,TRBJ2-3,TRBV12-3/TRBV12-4,TGTGCCAGCAGTGGCCTGGGTGAGGGGGCCACCGCAGATACGCAGTATTTT,CASSGLGEGATADTQYF
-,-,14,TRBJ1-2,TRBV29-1,-,CSVDKWDRDYGCTF